Shown below are 31 T cell receptor beta chains from a single sample sequenced in a study of blood T cell repertoires in COVID-19. Produced via immunoSEQ multiplex PCR; TCRdb's table is partial and in-frame only. The sample lists some 390,000 clones; around 91% were seen once. The sample was peripheral blood. These TCRs come from a woman in her forties with COVID-19, enrolled during active disease.

This clone was observed once. The chain joins TRBV30 to TRBJ2-1; 8 nucleotides agree with TRBD2. Germline V gene data show CDR1 as GTSNPN and CDR2 as SVGIG (reference sequence). V lost 7 bases and J lost 9; bases outside the gene matches: 8. The CDR3 has 12 amino acids. The CDR3 reads CAYRSGSIEQFF. The CDR3 bases are TGTGCCTATAGAAGCGGGAGTATTGAGCAGTTCTTC.

The chain joins TRBV2 to TRBJ1-2; weak D call: TRBD1 (6 bases). The CDR3 consists of 18 residues. CDR1 and CDR2 (germline): SNHLY, FYNNEI. Deletions cut 7 bases from V and 4 bases from J, with 28 bases between. CDR3 protein: CASTPGGPSLRGLYGYTF. DNA of the CDR3: TGTGCCAGCACTCCGGGGGGGCCGTCTCTGAGGGGCCTCTATGGCTACACCTTC.

The chain uses TRBV7-3 and TRBJ2-1, with 8 bases identical to TRBD2. V lost 3 bases and J lost 0; bases outside the gene matches: 4. Per the germline V gene, CDR1 is SGHTA and CDR2 is FQGTGA. The CDR3 is 16 residues long. The DNA of the CDR3 is TGTGCCAGCAGCTTCGGCGGGGGGAACTCCTACAATGAGCAGTTCTTC. The encoded protein is CASSFGGGNSYNEQFF. The full variable domain, with the rest looked up from reference TRBV7-3 and TRBJ2-1, is GAGVSQTPSNKVTEKGKYVELRCDPISGHTALYWYRQSLGQGPEFLIYFQGTGAADDSGLPNDRFFAVRPEGSVSTLKIQRTERGDSAVYLCASSFGGGNSYNEQFFGPGTRLTVL.

The gene calls are TRBV2 and TRBJ2-7; D unclear. The CDR3 runs 13 residues. The V gene's germline CDR1 is SNHLY and CDR2 FYNNEI. V dropped 6 bases and J dropped 1 base, with 10 bases sitting between them. The CDR3 sequence is CASRVRLSYEQYF. The CDR3 region has the DNA TGTGCCAGCAGAGTCCGACTGTCCTACGAGCAGTACTTC.

This chain uses TRBV5-1 with TRBJ2-2; TRBD1 aligns across 10 bases. V trimming: 7 bases; J trimming: 6 bases; junction bases outside the gene matches: 3. Germline V gene data show CDR1 as SGHRS and CDR2 as YFSETQ. The CDR3 consists of 13 residues. For the CDR3, the DNA is TGCGCCAGCCTGGGACAGGGGTCCGGGGAGCTGTTTTTT. As protein: CASLGQGSGELFF. Based on the CDR3 plus reference TRBV5-1 and TRBJ2-2, the full variable domain is KAGVTQTPRYLIKTRGQQVTLSCSPISGHRSVSWYQQTPGQGLQFLFEYFSETQRNKGNFPGRFSGRQFSNSRSEMNVSTLELGDSALYLCASLGQGSGELFFGEGSRLTVL.

The chain combines TRBV9 with TRBJ2-1; a weak D match, TRBD1 (6 bases). The length of the CDR3 is 14 residues. Trimming removed 4 bases at V and 4 bases at J, with 12 bases between. Per the germline V gene, CDR1 is SGDLS and CDR2 is YYNGEE. CDR3 nucleotides: TGTGCCAGCAGCCGAACAGGGCGTTACAATGAGCAGTTCTTC. This gives the protein CASSRTGRYNEQFF.

The chain uses TRBV10-3 and TRBJ1-3, with TRBD1 as a possible D gene (6 bases). CDR3 size: 15 residues. With 6 bases removed from V and 0 bases from J, the gap between germline ends came to 12 bases. Germline CDR1 reads ENHRY; CDR2 reads SYGVKD. CDR3 coding DNA: TGTGCCATCAGGCCCGGGACAAACTCTGGAAACACCATATATTTT. Protein: CAIRPGTNSGNTIYF.

The chain has TRBV5-4 and TRBJ1-1, with D perhaps TRBD1 (5 bases). Germline V lookup: CDR1 SGHNT, CDR2 YYREEE (reference sequence). V was clipped by 4 bases and J by 9 bases, with 16 bases between them. The CDR3 contains 13 residues. The CDR3 protein is CASSRPDTDQAFF. Here the CDR3 DNA reads TGTGCCAGCAGCCGGCCGGACACAGATCAAGCTTTCTTT. Together with reference TRBV5-4 and TRBJ1-1, the CDR3 gives the full variable domain: ETGVTQSPTHLIKTRGQQVTLRCSSQSGHNTVSWYQQALGQGPQFIFQYYREEENGRGNFPPRFSGLQFPNYSSELNVNALELDDSALYLCASSRPDTDQAFFGQGTRLTVV.

The chain carries TRBV2 and TRBJ2-5, with TRBD2 matching over 7 bases. The CDR3 loop spans 14 amino acids. V shed 0 bases and J 5 bases; nucleotides not matched to a gene: 3. Germline V lookup: CDR1 SNHLY, CDR2 FYNNEI. The CDR3 protein is CASSEALGGETQYF. The DNA for the CDR3 is TGTGCCAGCAGTGAAGCGCTCGGGGGGGAGACCCAGTACTTC.

The CDR3 here is CASSWGRENSPLHF. The CDR3, as DNA: TGTGCCAGCAGTTGGGGCAGGGAAAATTCACCCCTCCACTTT. The gene calls are TRBV27 and TRBJ1-6; the D gene is possibly TRBD1 (5 bases). The V gene lost 4 bases and the J gene lost 7 bases, with 11 bases spanning the gap. The CDR3 has 14 amino acids. Per the germline V gene, CDR1 is MNHEY and CDR2 is SMNVEV (reference sequence).

The V gene is TRBV6-2 or TRBV6-3, the J gene TRBJ2-5; 9 nucleotides line up with TRBD2. The CDR3 runs to 16 residues. The germline gives CDR1 MNHEY, CDR2 SVGEGT. J lost 4 bases, V lost 4 bases, and 10 bases had no gene match. CDR3 DNA sequence: TGTGCCAGCAGTTCCCTGAGGGGAGCGGGAGGAGAGACCCAGTACTTC. It translates to CASSSLRGAGGETQYF.

The rearrangement links TRBV29-1 to TRBJ2-1; D is undetermined. This CDR3 spans 17 amino acids. V lost 4 bases and J 0 bases, leaving 19 bases between the germline ends. CDR1 and CDR2 from the germline V gene are SQVTM and ANQGSEA. The CDR3: CSVVPNLGSPSYNEQFF. As DNA, the CDR3 is TGCAGCGTTGTGCCCAACTTGGGCAGCCCCTCCTACAATGAGCAGTTCTTC.

The chain recombines TRBV2 with TRBJ1-3; D is undetermined. The CDR3 has 14 residues. The germline V gene encodes CDR1 SNHLY and CDR2 FYNNEI. With 6 bases removed from V and 3 bases from J, the gap between germline ends came to 12 bases. DNA of the CDR3: TGTGCCAGCAGGGCTAGACCGGGTGGAAACACCATATATTTT. This sequence encodes CASRARPGGNTIYF.

The chain carries TRBV19 and TRBJ2-7; 7 nucleotides agree with TRBD1. This CDR3 spans 15 amino acids. Germline V lookup: CDR1 LNHDA, CDR2 SQIVND (reference sequence). V was clipped by 5 bases and J by 2 bases; unmatched bases: 9. CDR3 nucleotide sequence: TGTGCCAGTAGTCTTGGACAGGATCGGGCCTACGAGCAGTACTTC. This encodes CASSLGQDRAYEQYF.

The V and J genes are TRBV19 and TRBJ1-1, with D possibly TRBD1 on 5 matching bases. The CDR3 is made up of 15 amino acids. Trimming cost V 5 bases and J 1 base, with 14 bases left between them. Germline assignment: CDR1 LNHDA and CDR2 SQIVND (reference sequence). In nucleotides, the CDR3 is TGTGCCAGTAGTTCTAGGGGACTTAAGAACACTGAAGCTTTCTTT. Protein sequence: CASSSRGLKNTEAFF.

This clone appeared a single time. The V and J genes are TRBV27 and TRBJ1-1, with D possibly matching TRBD1 (6 bases). Germline V gene sequence: CDR1 MNHEY, CDR2 SMNVEV (reference sequence). The CDR3 is 15 residues long. Trimming cost V 9 bases and J 1 base, with 18 bases left between them. Here the CDR3 reads CASWDQGSGNTEAFF. As DNA, the CDR3 is TGTGCCAGTTGGGATCAGGGGTCAGGGAACACTGAAGCTTTCTTT.

V is TRBV6-5 and J is TRBJ2-2, with 8 bases fitting TRBD2. The CDR3 consists of 15 residues. The V gene's germline CDR1 is MNHEY and CDR2 SVGAGI. The J segment lost 4 bases and the V segment lost 7 bases, leaving 8 bases of the junction unmatched. DNA for the CDR3: TGTGCCAGCACCCCAGCGGGAGTTGTCACCGGGGAGCTGTTTTTT. This gives the protein CASTPAGVVTGELFF.

The chain combines TRBV19 with TRBJ2-7; tentative D call: TRBD2 (6 bases). CDR3 length: 14 amino acids. The germline V gene encodes CDR1 LNHDA and CDR2 SQIVND (reference sequence). V lost 4 bases and J 2 bases, leaving 12 bases between the germline ends. CDR3 sequence (DNA): TGTGCCAGTAGTAGACTAGGGCTTACCTACGAGCAGTACTTC. Its translation: CASSRLGLTYEQYF.

The genes are TRBV9 and TRBJ2-5; 13 nucleotides agree with TRBD2. The CDR3 has 18 residues. The ends lost 3 bases at V and 0 bases at J; junction bases unmatched: 8. Looked up from germline, CDR1 is SGDLS and CDR2 is YYNGEE. The CDR3 loop reads CASSGTSGGPLYQETQYF. The CDR3 region has the DNA TGTGCCAGCAGCGGGACTAGCGGGGGTCCACTGTACCAAGAGACCCAGTACTTC.

The chain combines TRBV5-1 with TRBJ2-5, with unresolved D. Per germline, CDR1 SGHRS and CDR2 YFSETQ. The length of the CDR3 is 12 residues. Trimming stripped 6 bases from V and 0 bases from J, with 6 bases between. In nucleotides, the CDR3 is TGCGCCAGCAACGCAGACCAAGAGACCCAGTACTTC. Protein: CASNADQETQYF.

The chain uses TRBV5-1 and TRBJ1-2; D remains ambiguous. V was cut by 0 bases and J by 4 bases, with 7 bases left in between. Germline V gene lookup returns CDR1 SGHRS and CDR2 YFSETQ. CDR3 length equals 13 residues. Here the CDR3 reads CASSLGPSYGYTF. The CDR3 DNA reads as TGCGCCAGCAGCTTGGGGCCATCCTATGGCTACACCTTC.

This clone was seen only once. The chain combines TRBV6-5 with TRBJ2-7, with 9 bases lining up with TRBD2. Germline CDR1 and CDR2: MNHEY and SVGAGI. The CDR3 runs 15 residues. The ends lost 9 bases at V and 4 bases at J; junction bases unmatched: 13. This chain's CDR3 is CASSGAAGGPYEQYF. The CDR3 nucleotides are TGTGCCAGTTCGGGAGCGGCGGGAGGGCCTTACGAGCAGTACTTC.

The rearrangement links TRBV7-3 to TRBJ2-7, with D tentatively TRBD2 (6 bases). The CDR3 totals 13 residues. Germline V gene lookup returns CDR1 SGHTA and CDR2 FQGTGA. V was clipped by 4 bases and J by 3 bases, with 10 bases between them. The CDR3 DNA sequence: TGTGCCAGCAGCTGGGCGGAGGGCTACGAGCAGTACTTC. Protein: CASSWAEGYEQYF.

V gene TRBV6-5 combines with J gene TRBJ2-7; the D is unclear. V lost 6 bases, J lost 0 bases, and 9 bases lay in between. This CDR3 is 13 amino acids long. From germline, CDR1 is MNHEY and CDR2 SVGAGI. CDR3 DNA: TGTGCCAGCAGCTTGCGGTTCTCCTACGAGCAGTACTTC. It specifies CASSLRFSYEQYF.

About this clone itself: The germline gene is not matched at one end of the junction; a read error may be the cause. This chain uses TRBV18 with TRBJ1-3; a weak D match, TRBD1 (5 bases). Germline values: CDR1 KGHSH, CDR2 LQKENI. The CDR3 is 14 amino acids. CDR3 in amino acids: CASSPRTTGSTIYF. The CDR3 bases are TGTGCCAGCTCACCTCGGACAACAGGAAGCACCATATATTTT. The variable domain in full, completed from reference TRBV18 and TRBJ1-3, reads NAGVMQNPRHLVRRRGQEARLRCSPMKGHSHVYWYRQLPEEGLKFMVYLQKENIIDESGMPKERFSAEFPKEGPSILRIQQVVRGDSAAYFCASSPRTTGSTIYFGEGSWLTVV.

This chain links TRBV14 with TRBJ2-3; TRBD2 matches 7 bases. Germline CDR1 and CDR2: SGHDN and FVKESK. Losses at the gene ends were 5 bases for V and 1 base for J; bases not matched to a gene: 6. The CDR3 contains 15 residues. CDR3: CASSFTSAGTDTQYF. Written as DNA, the CDR3 is TGTGCCAGCAGCTTCACTAGCGCGGGCACAGATACGCAGTATTTT.

The chain combines TRBV5-1 with TRBJ1-3; D unclear. V lost 0 bases to trimming and J lost 2 bases, with 12 bases between them. The CDR3 length is 16 residues. Germline CDR1 SGHRS, CDR2 YFSETQ. The CDR3 sequence is CASSLDLPGTGNTIYF. The CDR3 coding sequence is TGCGCCAGCAGCTTGGACCTCCCGGGGACTGGAAACACCATATATTTT.

This rearrangement joins TRBV19 to TRBJ1-3; the D is unclear. Trimming cost V 5 bases and J 4 bases, with 15 bases left between them. Germline V gene sequence: CDR1 LNHDA, CDR2 SQIVND (reference sequence). The CDR3 loop spans 15 amino acids. The CDR3 protein is CASSARPHSGNTIYF. CDR3 DNA: TGTGCCAGTAGTGCCAGGCCCCACTCCGGAAACACCATATATTTT. The variable domain in full, completed from reference TRBV19 and TRBJ1-3, reads DGGITQSPKYLFRKEGQNVTLSCEQNLNHDAMYWYRQDPGQGLRLIYYSQIVNDFQKGDIAEGYSVSREKKESFPLTVTSAQKNPTAFYLCASSARPHSGNTIYFGEGSWLTVV.

This clone turned up a few times. This rearrangement joins TRBV10-3 to TRBJ2-3; 7 nucleotides align to TRBD2. The V segment lost 10 bases and the J segment 2 bases; nucleotides outside the gene matches: 6. This CDR3 region has 13 residues. In germline, CDR1 is ENHRY, CDR2 SYGVKD. CDR3 DNA sequence: TGTGCCACGCTAGCGGACAACACAGATACGCAGTATTTT. It codes for CATLADNTDTQYF.

The CDR3 here is CASSGQGRNSPLHF. The CDR3, as DNA: TGTGCCAGCAGTGGGCAGGGGAGAAATTCACCCCTCCACTTT. The J gene is TRBJ1-6, the V gene TRBV25-1; D is possibly TRBD1 (6 bases). V was cut by 4 bases and J by 7 bases, with 11 bases left in between. Germline CDR1 is MGHDK and CDR2 is SYGVNS. CDR3 length equals 14 residues.

This clone was observed a handful of times. The rearrangement joins TRBV15 to TRBJ1-5; perhaps TRBD1 as D (5 bases). This CDR3 comprises 12 residues. The V gene's germline CDR1 is LNHNV and CDR2 YYDKDF (reference sequence). V was pared by 8 bases and J by 0 bases, with 5 bases between. The DNA of the CDR3 is TGTGCCACCGGACATAGCAATCAGCCCCAGCATTTT. Its protein product is CATGHSNQPQHF.